This T cell receptor beta chain was sequenced during a study of memory CD4+ T cells and cytomegalovirus serostatus. The sample holds a few counts of this clone. Antigen: not known. Study outcomes and limitations: CD4+ memory repertoires contained about two fifths of the roughly 150 reported CMV TCRbeta sequences.

Single viable CD3+CD4+CD8-CD45RO+ cells were sorted as the memory CD4+ T cells. Donors' CMV status reflects serum IgG against pp150, pp28, p38, p52. J gave up 7 bases and V 2 bases, and 9 bases lay outside the gene matches. The length of the CDR3 is 16 residues. Germline values: CDR1 SGHNT, CDR2 YENEEA. Measured with immunoSEQ multiplex PCR; TCRdb has only the in-frame clones, and not every one. The sample lists tens of thousands of clones, more than 70% occurring once. Sequenced material: memory CD4+ T cells from blood. The chain combines TRBV11-3 with TRBJ2-1; TRBD2 matches 9 bases. The origin of this receptor is an adult in good health and CMV-seropositive. The chain's CDR3 is CASSLFASGVGNEQFF. The DNA for the CDR3 is TGTGCCAGCAGCTTATTTGCTAGCGGGGTTGGGAATGAGCAGTTCTTC.